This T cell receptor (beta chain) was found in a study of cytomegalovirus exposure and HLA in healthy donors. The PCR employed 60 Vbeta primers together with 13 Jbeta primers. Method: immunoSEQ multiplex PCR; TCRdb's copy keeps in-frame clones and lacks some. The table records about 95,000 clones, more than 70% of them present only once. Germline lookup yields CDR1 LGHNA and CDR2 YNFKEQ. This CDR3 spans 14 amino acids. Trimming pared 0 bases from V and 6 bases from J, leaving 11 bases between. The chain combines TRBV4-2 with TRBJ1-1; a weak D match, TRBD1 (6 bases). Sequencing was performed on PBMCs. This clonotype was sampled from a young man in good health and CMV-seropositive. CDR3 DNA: TGTGCCAGCAGCCAAGATGGGGGCGTCGCTGAAGCTTTCTTT. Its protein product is CASSQDGGVAEAFF.